This TCR beta chain was recorded in a study of T cells in tumors after PD-1 blockade. The overall study: Each patient got pembrolizumab 200 mg every 3 weeks or cemiplimab 350 mg every 2 weeks.

This clone was picked up one time. The CDR3 loop spans 14 amino acids. Germline assignment: CDR1 LNHNV and CDR2 YYDKDF (reference sequence). Trimming cost V 5 bases and J 0 bases, with 7 bases left between them. Measured with immunoSEQ multiplex PCR; TCRdb has only the in-frame clones, and not every one. The sample lists thousands of clones, roughly 60% occurring once. The sample's time point: second of two post-therapy site-matched biopsies about two months apart. The TCR was taken from a human donor with basal cell carcinoma. Sequencing used tumor tissue, obtained after anti-PD-1 treatment. This rearrangement joins TRBV15 to TRBJ2-2; D remains unclear. CDR3 sequence (DNA): TGTGCCACCAGCGGTACTTCGAACACCGGGGAGCTGTTTTTT. Amino acids: CATSGTSNTGELFF.